This T cell receptor beta chain was retrieved from a study of cytomegalovirus exposure and HLA in healthy donors. The germline V gene encodes CDR1 SGHNT and CDR2 YYREEE (reference sequence). CDR3 size: 14 residues. V lost 2 bases and J lost 0, with 8 bases in between. With 60 Vbeta and 13 Jbeta primers, the PCR was carried out. Profiled with immunoSEQ multiplex PCR; TCRdb holds only in-frame clones, not every one. The top ten clones hold 4.5% to 7% of a sample with 80,000 to 95,000 clones, 75% to 80% of them seen once. The sequence came from a female donor in good health and CMV-seronegative. The chain carries TRBV5-4 and TRBJ1-2, with D hard to call. Sequencing used PBMCs. For the CDR3, the DNA is TGTGCCAGCAGCTTTGATACAGCTAACTATGGCTACACCTTC. Encoded protein: CASSFDTANYGYTF.